One T cell receptor beta chain is described in this entry. Antigen: not known. The sample is drawn from a study of CD4 T cells in relation to SARS-CoV-2 and coronaviruses. Whole-study context: ViraFEST: approximately eleven-day antigen culture of PBMCs, then TCR beta CDR3 sequencing.

Repertoires were generated with immunoSEQ multiplex PCR, while TCRdb's copy carries only in-frame clones and drops some. Of roughly 30,000 clones in the sample, about four fifths were seen once. CDR3 length: 13 residues. Trimming pared 5 bases from V and 3 bases from J, leaving 8 bases between. Germline V gene data show CDR1 as SNHLY and CDR2 as FYNNEI. Findings and limits, study-wide: The assay detects memory recall responses, not culture-primed primary responses. Approximately 65% of donors had memory CD4+ clonotypes crossrecognizing SARS-CoV-2 and common cold coronavirus spike.

This TCR came from an adult with COVID-19. V is TRBV2 and J is TRBJ1-5; D uncertain. Sequencing was carried out using memory CD4+ T cells from PBMCs, cultured in vitro. CDR3 bases: TGTGCCAGCAGTCGGAGGGCCAATCAGCCCCAGCATTTT. This sequence encodes CASSRRANQPQHF.